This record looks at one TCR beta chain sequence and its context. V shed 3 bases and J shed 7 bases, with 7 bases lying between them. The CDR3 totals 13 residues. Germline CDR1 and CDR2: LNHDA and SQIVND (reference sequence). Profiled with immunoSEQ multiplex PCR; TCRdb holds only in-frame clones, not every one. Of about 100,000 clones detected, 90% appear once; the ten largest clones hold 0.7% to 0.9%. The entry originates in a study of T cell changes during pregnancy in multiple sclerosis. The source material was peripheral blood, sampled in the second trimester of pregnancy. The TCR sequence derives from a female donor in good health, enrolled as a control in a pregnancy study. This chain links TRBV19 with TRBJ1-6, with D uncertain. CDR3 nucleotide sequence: TGTGCCAGTAGTATGTCCAGGAATTCACCCCTCCACTTT. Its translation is CASSMSRNSPLHF.